This is a list of T cell receptor beta chains from one sample in a study of response to subunit inactivated influenza vaccine. MiXCR was run by TCRdb on the RT-PCR reads, yielding one entry per CDR3 protein. The sample includes around 790,000 distinct CDR3 sequences, approximately 21% of them seen just once. This material consisted of PBMCs from blood, taken 5 days after vaccination. The source is a man between 45 and 60 years old who received an inactivated influenza vaccine. Each CDR3 is given with its conserved first and last residue. A D gene is named only where the DNA matches it firmly. Size tells how often a clone was seen (once, few, many) or the class of an expanded clone, and some rows leave it out.

d_gene	v_gene	abundance	j_gene	CDR3nt	CDR3aa
TRBD1	TRBV12-3/TRBV12-4	many	TRBJ1-6	TGTGCCAGCAGCGGGACAGGGGGACATTCACCCCTCCACTTT	CASSGTGGHSPLHF
.	TRBV7-9	.	TRBJ2-5	TGTGCCGGTGTGGATGGGCAGGCCATCGGAGTAGAGACCCAGTACTTC	CAGVDGQAIGVETQYF
TRBD1	TRBV9	few	TRBJ2-7	TGTGCCAGCAGCGTAGAGGACAGGGGAATCGAGCAGTACTTC	CASSVEDRGIEQYF
TRBD2	TRBV6-1	few	TRBJ2-5	TGTGCCAGCAGGCGACGGGAGGCGGGAAAGACCCAGTACTTC	CASRRREAGKTQYF
.	TRBV7-2	few	TRBJ1-6	TGTGCCAGCAGCTTAGGAGGGGTCACCCTCCACTTT	CASSLGGVTLHF
TRBD2	TRBV20-1	many	TRBJ2-1	TGCAGTGCTAGACGGCGCGGGAGCAATGAGCAGTTCTTC	CSARRRGSNEQFF
.	TRBV12-3/TRBV12-4	.	TRBJ1-2	TGTGCCAGCAATCCATCTGGGGGCGTCGGGGGCTACACCTTC	CASNPSGGVGGYTF
TRBD1	TRBV11-2	.	TRBJ2-7	TGTGCCAGCAGCTGGTCAGGGGGCGCATCCTACGAGCAGTACTTC	CASSWSGGASYEQYF
TRBD1	TRBV4-1	.	TRBJ2-7	TGCGCCAGCAGCTACCCGGGACAGGGGATAGTCGAGCAGTACTTC	CASSYPGQGIVEQYF
.	TRBV10-3	.	TRBJ2-7	TGTGCCATCAGTGGTGGGCGCTACGAGCAGTACTTC	CAISGGRYEQYF
.	TRBV6-5	few	TRBJ1-4	TGTGCCAGCAGTTTAACCGGGACCCGGGGTGAAAAACTGTTTTTT	CASSLTGTRGEKLFF
.	TRBV29-1	few	TRBJ2-7	TGCAGCGTTGGGCGACAGGCAACCTACGAGCAGTACTTC	CSVGRQATYEQYF
.	TRBV7-7	many	TRBJ2-2	TGTGCCAGCAGCTCCAGAGAGGCCGGGGAGCTGTTTTTT	CASSSREAGELFF
.	TRBV5-1	.	TRBJ2-4	TGCGCCAGCAGCTTGGGGAGTACATTCGGCAAAAACATTCAGTACTTC	CASSLGSTFGKNIQYF
TRBD2	TRBV20-1	few	TRBJ2-3	TGCAGTGCTAGAGACCCCCTACTAGCGGGATACACAGATACGCAGTATTTT	CSARDPLLAGYTDTQYF
TRBD1	TRBV12-3/TRBV12-4	.	TRBJ2-7	TGTGCCAGCAGTCGGCGGACAGGGTACTACGAGCAGTACTTC	CASSRRTGYYEQYF
TRBD2	TRBV11-2	.	TRBJ2-1	TGTGCCAGCAGCTTAGTGGGAGGGTCAGATGAGCAGTTCTTC	CASSLVGGSDEQFF
.	TRBV29-1	few	TRBJ1-1	TGCAGCGTTTACCTCCAGGGTTGGGAGGGTCTACGGGGGCACTTT	CSVYLQGWEGLRGHF
.	TRBV11-2	.	TRBJ2-7	TGTGCCAGCAGCTTAAGTTTTTCAAGGGAGTACGAGCAGTACTTC	CASSLSFSREYEQYF
.	TRBV6-2/TRBV6-3	many	TRBJ2-7	TGTGCCAGCAGTTACGGGACGAACTACGAGCAGTACTTC	CASSYGTNYEQYF
TRBD2	TRBV28	.	TRBJ2-7	TGTGCCAGCAGTTTACCTAGCGGGGGCTCCTACGAGCAGTACTTC	CASSLPSGGSYEQYF
.	TRBV7-2	.	TRBJ2-3	TGTGCCAGCAGCTCCGGGACTTACAGCACAGATACGCAGTATTTT	CASSSGTYSTDTQYF
.	TRBV6-2/TRBV6-3	few	TRBJ1-6	TGTGCCAGCAGTTTCGCAGGGGTCCGTTCACCCCTCCACTTT	CASSFAGVRSPLHF
TRBD2	TRBV11-2	.	TRBJ2-3	TGTGCCAGCAGCTTTGAGCGGGGGGGCACAGATACGCAGTATTTT	CASSFERGGTDTQYF
TRBD2	TRBV20-1	.	TRBJ2-1	TGCAGTGCTAGAAGACTAGCGGACTCCTACAATGAGCAGTTCTTC	CSARRLADSYNEQFF
.	TRBV20-1	few	TRBJ1-5	TGCAGTGCAGGCCGGACAGATAGCAATCAGCCCCAGCATTTT	CSAGRTDSNQPQHF
.	TRBV7-6	.	TRBJ2-1	TGTGCCAGCAGCTTAGGCGGTGGTGGGGGGGAGCAGTTCTTC	CASSLGGGGGEQFF
.	TRBV6-1	few	TRBJ2-3	TGTGCCAGCAGTCGGACATCCAAGGGCACAGATACGCAGTATTTT	CASSRTSKGTDTQYF
.	TRBV11-2	.	TRBJ2-2	TGTGCCAGCAGCCCGGTGCGGATACGGGTGGCGAACACCGGGGAGCTGTTTTTT	CASSPVRIRVANTGELFF
.	TRBV12-3/TRBV12-4	.	TRBJ2-1	TGTGCCAGCAGTTTAGCATGGGACGGGTACAATGAGCAGTTCTTC	CASSLAWDGYNEQFF
TRBD1	TRBV29-1	few	TRBJ2-7	TGCAGCGTTAACATTGGGACAGGGGAGACCTACGAGCAGTACTTC	CSVNIGTGETYEQYF
.	TRBV15	few	TRBJ2-7	TGTGCCACCAGCGCCGACCGCCGAAGCTCCTACGAGCAGTACTTC	CATSADRRSSYEQYF
TRBD2	TRBV7-2	few	TRBJ2-3	TGTGCCGGAAAAGGCGGGAGGCCGACAGATACGCAGTATTTT	CAGKGGRPTDTQYF
.	TRBV4-3	.	TRBJ2-3	TGCGCCAGCAGCCAAAGTACTATGGGCACAGATACGCAGTATTTT	CASSQSTMGTDTQYF
.	TRBV12-3/TRBV12-4	few	TRBJ1-5	TGTGCCAGCAGTTTGGGGGGAATGCGCCAGCCCCAGCATTTT	CASSLGGMRQPQHF
.	TRBV6-5	.	TRBJ1-4	TGTGCCAGCAGTTACTCGACCGGGGCCGGGGAAAAACTGTTTTTT	CASSYSTGAGEKLFF
TRBD1	TRBV6-1	few	TRBJ2-2	TGTGCCAGCTTAAACCCAACCGGGACAGGGGTCCCCGGGGAGCTGTTTTTT	CASLNPTGTGVPGELFF
TRBD2	TRBV10-3	few	TRBJ2-1	TGTGCCATCCAACCGACACCTCTAGCGGGGGGAACCCACTCCTACAATGAGCAGTTCTTC	CAIQPTPLAGGTHSYNEQFF
.	TRBV7-2	few	TRBJ2-1	TGTGCCAGCAGGGACGCCTACAATGAGCAGTTCTTC	CASRDAYNEQFF
.	TRBV11-2	.	TRBJ2-3	TGTGCCAGCAGCTTAGTCTCGATCTACTTCACAGATACGCAGTATTTT	CASSLVSIYFTDTQYF
.	TRBV10-2	many	TRBJ1-5	TGCGCCAGCAGTGAATCAGGCCGCAATCAGCCCCAGCATTTT	CASSESGRNQPQHF
TRBD2	TRBV27	.	TRBJ2-3	TGTGCCAGCAGTTCACTAGCGGGGATTTTCACAGATACGCAGTATTTT	CASSSLAGIFTDTQYF
.	TRBV5-6	many	TRBJ1-2	TGTGCCAGCAGTTTACGAGGGAACTATGGCTACACCTTC	CASSLRGNYGYTF
.	TRBV6-5	.	TRBJ2-1	TGTGCCAGCAGTTCGGGGAGGGGGAGCAATGAGCAGTTCTTC	CASSSGRGSNEQFF
TRBD2	TRBV15	.	TRBJ2-2	TGTGCCACCAGCAGAGATGGTAGCGGGGGCCTGAACACCGGGGAGCTGTTTTTT	CATSRDGSGGLNTGELFF
.	TRBV5-6	many	TRBJ2-7	TGTGCCAGCAGCTTGCGAACAACATACGAGCAGTACTTC	CASSLRTTYEQYF
.	TRBV20-1	.	TRBJ2-5	TGCAGTGCTACCCCACTCCGGGAGACCCAGTACTTC	CSATPLRETQYF
TRBD1	TRBV3-1	.	TRBJ2-1	TGTGCCAGCAGTCACGAGACAGGGGGCCCCTACAATGAGCAGTTCTTC	CASSHETGGPYNEQFF